This T cell receptor (beta chain) was sequenced for a study of T cell changes during pregnancy in multiple sclerosis. The germline V and J ends were trimmed by 7 bases and 1 base, with 10 bases remaining between them. CDR3 size: 13 residues. Germline V gene sequence: CDR1 ENHRY, CDR2 SYGVKD. Generated by immunoSEQ multiplex PCR, the TCRdb table keeps only in-frame clones and is missing some. The sample has under 85,000 clones, about nine tenths seen once; the top ten hold 9% to 9.5%. The source material was peripheral blood, sampled after pregnancy. This receptor was taken from a female donor in good health, enrolled as a control in a pregnancy study. The J gene is TRBJ1-2, the V gene TRBV10-3; D is possibly TRBD1 (6 bases). The CDR3 region is CAITGQSNYGYTF. The CDR3 region has the DNA TGTGCCATCACTGGACAGAGTAACTATGGCTACACCTTC.